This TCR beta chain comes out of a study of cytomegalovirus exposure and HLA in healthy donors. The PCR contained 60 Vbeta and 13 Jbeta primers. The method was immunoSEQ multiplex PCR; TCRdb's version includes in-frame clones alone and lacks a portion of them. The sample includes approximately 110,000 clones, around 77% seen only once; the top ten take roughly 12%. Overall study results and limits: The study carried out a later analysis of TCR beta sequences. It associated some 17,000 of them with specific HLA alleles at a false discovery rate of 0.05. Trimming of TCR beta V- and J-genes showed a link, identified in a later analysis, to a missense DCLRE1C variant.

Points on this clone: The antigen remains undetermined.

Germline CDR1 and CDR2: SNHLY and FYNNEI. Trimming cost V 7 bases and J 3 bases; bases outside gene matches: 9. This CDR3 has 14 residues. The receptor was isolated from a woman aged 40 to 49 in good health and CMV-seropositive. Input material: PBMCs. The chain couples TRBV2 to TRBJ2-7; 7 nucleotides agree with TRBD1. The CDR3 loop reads CASKLPYRGYEQYF. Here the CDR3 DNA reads TGTGCCAGCAAGTTACCTTACAGGGGCTACGAGCAGTACTTC.